The sequence of this T cell receptor beta chain was determined in a study of memory CD4+ T cells and cytomegalovirus serostatus. The overall study: Donors were healthy Belgian adults, several CMV seropositive and 24 seronegative.

Single viable CD3+CD4+CD8-CD45RO+ cells were sorted as the memory CD4+ T cells. Original analysis: Out-of-frame sequences were removed, leaving 2 million to 2.5 million distinct TCRbeta sequences. Sequenced by immunoSEQ multiplex PCR; TCRdb stores in-frame clones only, minus some. That table gives V, J and clone size, and the DNA gave D and trimming. This sample has about 92,000 clones, with 80% found just once. Study findings and constraints: Each of around 69 CMV-associated TCRbeta sequences occurred in one to five individuals. Suggested: most of the CMV-linked TCR signature lies in CD4+ memory cells.

Trimming cost V 4 bases and J 5 bases, with 15 bases left between them. The CDR3 loop spans 14 amino acids. The germline CDR1 and CDR2 sequences are SGHTA and FQGNSA. The table lists this clone with a few counts. Its antigen is not identified. The sequenced sample consisted of memory CD4+ T cells from blood. The rearrangement joins TRBV7-2 to TRBJ2-7; D remains unclear. The clonotype comes from an adult in good health and CMV-seropositive. In DNA form, the CDR3 reads TGTGCCAGCAGCTCAAGATTGACGGCGAACGAGCAGTACTTC. It is translated as CASSSRLTANEQYF.